This TCR beta chain was identified in a study of neurological immune-mediated disorders. Study-wide context: The multiple sclerosis group of about 35 included approximately 30 relapsing-remitting and 3 secondary progressive patients.

A single record per CDR3 protein comes from TCRdb applying MiXCR to the 5' RACE reads. Of tens of thousands of distinct CDR3 sequences in the sample, around 5% are singletons; the top ten hold about 7.4%. Findings and caveats of the study: Grouping of repertoires by phylogeny put those of 18 of 34 multiple sclerosis patients into a single related-CDR3 cluster, a possible signature.

Only a few counts were recorded for this clonotype. The antigen is unknown. This sequence may be a read error, since a much larger clone differs from it by one base. The CDR3 loop spans 12 amino acids. Trimming took 3 bases from V and 4 from J, leaving 3 bases between them. Germline V gene data show CDR1 as SGHVS and CDR2 as FQNEAQ. Source material: PBMCs. V gene TRBV7-8 combines with J gene TRBJ2-2; no clear D. The receptor's source is a man in his late teens or twenties with multiple sclerosis. CDR3 amino acids: CASSFVTGELFF. CDR3 coding DNA: TGTGCCAGCAGCTTCGTCACCGGGGAGCTGTTTTTT.